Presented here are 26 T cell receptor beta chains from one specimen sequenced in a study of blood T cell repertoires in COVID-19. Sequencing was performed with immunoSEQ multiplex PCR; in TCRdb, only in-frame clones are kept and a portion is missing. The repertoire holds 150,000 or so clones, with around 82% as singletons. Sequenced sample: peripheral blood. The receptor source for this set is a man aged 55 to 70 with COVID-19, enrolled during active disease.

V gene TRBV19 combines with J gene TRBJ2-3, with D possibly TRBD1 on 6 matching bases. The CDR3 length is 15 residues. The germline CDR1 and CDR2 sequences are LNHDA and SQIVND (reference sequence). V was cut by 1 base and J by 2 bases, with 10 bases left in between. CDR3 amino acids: CASSIGTDNTDTQYF. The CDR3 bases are TGTGCCAGTAGTATAGGGACAGATAACACAGATACGCAGTATTTT.

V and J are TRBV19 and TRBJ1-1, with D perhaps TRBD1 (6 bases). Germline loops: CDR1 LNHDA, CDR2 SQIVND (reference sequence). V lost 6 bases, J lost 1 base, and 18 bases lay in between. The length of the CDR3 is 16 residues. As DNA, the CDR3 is TGTGCCAGTAGGGACAGAGTGGGAACTCCGAACACTGAAGCTTTCTTT. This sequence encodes CASRDRVGTPNTEAFF. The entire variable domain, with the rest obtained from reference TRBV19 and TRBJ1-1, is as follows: DGGITQSPKYLFRKEGQNVTLSCEQNLNHDAMYWYRQDPGQGLRLIYYSQIVNDFQKGDIAEGYSVSREKKESFPLTVTSAQKNPTAFYLCASRDRVGTPNTEAFFGQGTRLTVV.

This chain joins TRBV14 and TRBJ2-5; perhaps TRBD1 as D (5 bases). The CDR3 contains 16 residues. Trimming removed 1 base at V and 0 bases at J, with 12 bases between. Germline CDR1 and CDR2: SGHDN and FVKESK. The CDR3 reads CASSQGLRGNQETQYF. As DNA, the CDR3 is TGTGCCAGCAGCCAAGGTCTTAGGGGCAACCAAGAGACCCAGTACTTC.

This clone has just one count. This CDR3 is CSVRLMMNTEAFF. The CDR3, as DNA: TGCAGCGTGAGACTGATGATGAACACTGAAGCTTTCTTT. The rearrangement uses TRBV29-1 and TRBJ1-1; D is uncertain. This CDR3 is built from 13 residues. V lost 6 bases to trimming and J lost 0 bases, with 11 bases between them. CDR1 and CDR2 from the germline V gene are SQVTM and ANQGSEA. Combining the CDR3 with reference TRBV29-1 and TRBJ1-1 gives the whole variable domain SAVISQKPSRDICQRGTSLTIQCQVDSQVTMMFWYRQQPGQSLTLIATANQGSEATYESGFVIDKFPISRPNLTFSTLTVSNMSPEDSSIYLCSVRLMMNTEAFFGQGTRLTVV.

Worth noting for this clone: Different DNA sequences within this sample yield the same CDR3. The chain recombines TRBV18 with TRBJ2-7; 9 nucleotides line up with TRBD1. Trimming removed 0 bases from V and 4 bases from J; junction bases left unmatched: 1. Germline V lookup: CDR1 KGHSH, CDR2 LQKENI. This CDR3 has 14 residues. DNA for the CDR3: TGTGCCAGCTCACCACCGGGACAGGGTTACGAGCAGTACTTC. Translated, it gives CASSPPGQGYEQYF.

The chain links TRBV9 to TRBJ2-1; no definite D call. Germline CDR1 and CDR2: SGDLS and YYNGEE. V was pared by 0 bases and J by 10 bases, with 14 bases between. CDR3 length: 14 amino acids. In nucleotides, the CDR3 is TGTGCCAGCAGCGTAGCCATTGAGCCACCGGAGCAGTTCTTC. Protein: CASSVAIEPPEQFF. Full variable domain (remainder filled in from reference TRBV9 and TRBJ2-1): DSGVTQTPKHLITATGQRVTLRCSPRSGDLSVYWYQQSLDQGLQFLIQYYNGEERAKGNILERFSAQQFPDLHSELNLSSLELGDSALYFCASSVAIEPPEQFFGPGTRLTVL.

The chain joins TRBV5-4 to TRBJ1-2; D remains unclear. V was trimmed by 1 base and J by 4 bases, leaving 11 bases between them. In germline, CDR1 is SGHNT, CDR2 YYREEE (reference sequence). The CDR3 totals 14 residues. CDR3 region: CASSLSVSAYGYTF. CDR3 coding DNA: TGTGCCAGCAGCTTGTCAGTATCTGCCTATGGCTACACCTTC.

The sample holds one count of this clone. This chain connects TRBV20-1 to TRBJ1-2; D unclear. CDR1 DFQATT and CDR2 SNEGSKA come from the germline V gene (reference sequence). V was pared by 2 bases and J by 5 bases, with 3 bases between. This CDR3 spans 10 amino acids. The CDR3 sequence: CSARQYGYTF. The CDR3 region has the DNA TGCAGTGCTAGACAGTATGGCTACACCTTC.

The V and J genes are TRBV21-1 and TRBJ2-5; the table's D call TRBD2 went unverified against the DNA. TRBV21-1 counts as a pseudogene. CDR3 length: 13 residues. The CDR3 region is CASTPRTEETQYF. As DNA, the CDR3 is TGTGCCAGCACCCCACGGACTGAAGAGACCCAGTACTTC.

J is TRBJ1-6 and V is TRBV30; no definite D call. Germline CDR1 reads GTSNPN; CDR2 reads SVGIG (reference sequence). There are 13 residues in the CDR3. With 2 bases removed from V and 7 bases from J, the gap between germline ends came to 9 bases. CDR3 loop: CAWSRFLNSPLHF. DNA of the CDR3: TGTGCCTGGAGTCGCTTCCTAAATTCACCCCTCCACTTT. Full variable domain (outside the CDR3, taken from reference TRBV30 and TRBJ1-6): SQTIHQWPATLVQPVGSPLSLECTVEGTSNPNLYWYRQAAGRGLQLLFYSVGIGQISSEVPQNLSASRPQDRQFILSSKKLLLSDSGFYLCAWSRFLNSPLHFGNGTRLTVT.

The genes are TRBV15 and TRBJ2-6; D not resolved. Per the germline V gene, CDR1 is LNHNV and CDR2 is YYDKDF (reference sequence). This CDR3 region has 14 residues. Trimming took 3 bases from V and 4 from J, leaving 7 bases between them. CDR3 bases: TGTGCCACCAGCAGCCGGTCGGGGGCCAACGTCCTGACTTTC. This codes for CATSSRSGANVLTF.

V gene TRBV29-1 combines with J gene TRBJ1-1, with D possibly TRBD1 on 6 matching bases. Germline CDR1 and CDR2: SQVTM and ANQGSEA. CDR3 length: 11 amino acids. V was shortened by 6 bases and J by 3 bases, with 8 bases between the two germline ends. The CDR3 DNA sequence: TGCAGCGTGTACAGGGACACTGAAGCTTTCTTT. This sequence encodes CSVYRDTEAFF.

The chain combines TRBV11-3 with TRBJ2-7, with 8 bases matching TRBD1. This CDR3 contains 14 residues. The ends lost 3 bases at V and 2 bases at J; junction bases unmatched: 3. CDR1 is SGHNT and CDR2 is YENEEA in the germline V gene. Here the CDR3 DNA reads TGTGCCAGCAGCTTCGGGACAGGTCCCTACGAGCAGTACTTC. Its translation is CASSFGTGPYEQYF.

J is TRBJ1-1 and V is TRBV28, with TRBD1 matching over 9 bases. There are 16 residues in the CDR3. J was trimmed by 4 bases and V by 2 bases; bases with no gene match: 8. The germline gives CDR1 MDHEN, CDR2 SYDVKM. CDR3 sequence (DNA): TGTGCCAGCAGTTTAGGGACAGGGTTTTTGGGCACTGAAGCTTTCTTT. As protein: CASSLGTGFLGTEAFF.

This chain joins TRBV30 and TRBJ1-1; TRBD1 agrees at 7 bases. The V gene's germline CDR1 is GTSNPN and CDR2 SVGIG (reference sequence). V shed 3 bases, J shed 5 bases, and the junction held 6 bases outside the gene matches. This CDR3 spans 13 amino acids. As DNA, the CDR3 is TGTGCCTGGAGGAACTACAGGGGAACTGAAGCTTTCTTT. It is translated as CAWRNYRGTEAFF.

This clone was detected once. Written as DNA, the CDR3 is TGTGCCAGCAGCGGGACAGGGCACTATGGCTACACCTTC. Its protein product is CASSGTGHYGYTF. V is TRBV9 and J is TRBJ1-2; 8 bases are a match to TRBD1. The CDR3 is 13 amino acids. Trimming cost V 3 bases and J 3 bases; bases outside gene matches: 1. CDR1 and CDR2 from the germline V gene are SGDLS and YYNGEE.

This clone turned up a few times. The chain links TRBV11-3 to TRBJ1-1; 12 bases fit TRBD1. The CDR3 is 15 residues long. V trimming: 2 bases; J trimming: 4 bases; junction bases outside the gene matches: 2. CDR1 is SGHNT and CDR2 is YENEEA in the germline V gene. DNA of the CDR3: TGTGCCAGCAGCTTATGGGGACAGGGGGCCACTGAAGCTTTCTTT. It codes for CASSLWGQGATEAFF. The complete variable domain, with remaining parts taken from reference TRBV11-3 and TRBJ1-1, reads EAGVVQSPRYKIIEKKQPVAFWCNPISGHNTLYWYLQNLGQGPELLIRYENEEAVDDSQLPKDRFSAERLKGVDSTLKIQPAELGDSAVYLCASSLWGQGATEAFFGQGTRLTVV.

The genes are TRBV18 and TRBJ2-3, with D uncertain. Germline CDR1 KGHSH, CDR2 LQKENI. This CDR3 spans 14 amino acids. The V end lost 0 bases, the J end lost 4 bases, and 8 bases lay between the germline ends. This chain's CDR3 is CASSPPPTPDTQYF. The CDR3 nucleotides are TGTGCCAGCTCACCACCCCCGACTCCAGATACGCAGTATTTT.

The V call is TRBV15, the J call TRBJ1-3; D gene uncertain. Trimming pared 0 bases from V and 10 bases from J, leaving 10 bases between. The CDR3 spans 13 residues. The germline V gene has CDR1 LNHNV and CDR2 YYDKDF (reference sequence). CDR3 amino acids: CATSREAGRTIYF. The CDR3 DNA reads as TGTGCCACCAGCAGAGAGGCGGGGAGAACCATATATTTT.

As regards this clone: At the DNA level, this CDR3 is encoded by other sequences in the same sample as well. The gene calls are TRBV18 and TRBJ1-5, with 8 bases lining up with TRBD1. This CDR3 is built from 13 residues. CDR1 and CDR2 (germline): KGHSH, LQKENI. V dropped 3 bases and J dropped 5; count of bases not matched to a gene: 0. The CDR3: CASSPDRDQPQHF. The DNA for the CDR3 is TGTGCCAGCTCACCGGACAGGGATCAGCCCCAGCATTTT.

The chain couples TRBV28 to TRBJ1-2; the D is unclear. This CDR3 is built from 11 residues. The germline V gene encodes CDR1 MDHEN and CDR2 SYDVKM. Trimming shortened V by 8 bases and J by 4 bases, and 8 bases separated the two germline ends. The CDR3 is CASQAVYGYTF. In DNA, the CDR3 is TGTGCCAGCCAGGCCGTCTATGGCTACACCTTC.

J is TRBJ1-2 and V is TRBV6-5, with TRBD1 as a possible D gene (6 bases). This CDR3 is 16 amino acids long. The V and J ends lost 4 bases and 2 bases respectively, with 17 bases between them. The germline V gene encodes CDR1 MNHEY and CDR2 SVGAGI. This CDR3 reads CASSLSDRRRNYGYTF. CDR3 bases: TGTGCCAGCAGTTTATCAGACAGGAGAAGAAACTATGGCTACACCTTC.

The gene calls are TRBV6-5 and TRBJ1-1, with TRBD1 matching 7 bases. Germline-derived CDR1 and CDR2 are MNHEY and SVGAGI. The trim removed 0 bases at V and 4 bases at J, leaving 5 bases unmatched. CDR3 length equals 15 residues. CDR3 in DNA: TGTGCCAGCAGTTACTCAACAGGGGCGGGCACTGAAGCTTTCTTT. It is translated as CASSYSTGAGTEAFF.

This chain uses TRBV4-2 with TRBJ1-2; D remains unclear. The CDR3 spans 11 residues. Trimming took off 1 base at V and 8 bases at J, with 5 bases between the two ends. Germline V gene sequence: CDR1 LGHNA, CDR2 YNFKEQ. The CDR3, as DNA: TGTGCCAGCAGCCAAGGGGCCGGCTACACCTTC. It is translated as CASSQGAGYTF.

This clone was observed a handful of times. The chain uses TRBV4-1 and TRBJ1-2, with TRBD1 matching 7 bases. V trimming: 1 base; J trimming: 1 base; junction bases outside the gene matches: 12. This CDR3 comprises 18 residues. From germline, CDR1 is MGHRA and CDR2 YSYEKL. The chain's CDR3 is CASSQGRGGISFNYGYTF. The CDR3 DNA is TGCGCCAGCAGCCAAGGACGAGGGGGCATTTCCTTTAACTATGGCTACACCTTC.

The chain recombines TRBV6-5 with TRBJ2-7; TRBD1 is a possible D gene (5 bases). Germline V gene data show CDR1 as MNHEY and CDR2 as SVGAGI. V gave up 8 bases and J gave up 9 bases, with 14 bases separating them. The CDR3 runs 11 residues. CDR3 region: CASQGVRAQYF. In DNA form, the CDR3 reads TGTGCCAGCCAAGGGGTTAGGGCGCAGTACTTC.